This is a list of T cell receptor beta chains from one sample in a study of T-cell memory formation after mild COVID-19. TCRdb reprocessed the 5' RACE reads with MiXCR, giving one entry per CDR3 protein. Among 300,000 to 350,000 distinct CDR3 sequences listed, 10% to 15% were seen once. The material sequenced was PBMCs or a T cell subset sorted from them (not recorded which). These receptor sequences come from a man between 18 and 29 years old who had mild COVID-19 (a few samples of this study predate the infection). Cell type and time point are not known. Both conserved end residues are part of each CDR3. The D gene is left open where the match is weak. The listing skips clone size in some rows; elsewhere it reads once, few, many or a size class.

TRBV5-5	TRBJ2-2	few	NA	TGTGCCAGCAGCCACTCGGGCTGGCAAGACACCGGGGAGCTGTTTTTT	CASSHSGWQDTGELFF
TRBV28	TRBJ2-1	NA	NA	TGTGCCATCTCGCGAGGGTTTCGCGATGAGCAGTTCTTC	CAISRGFRDEQFF
TRBV7-9	TRBJ1-5	few	NA	TGTGCCAGCAGCCAAGACGGGGCTAATCAGCCCCAGCATTTT	CASSQDGANQPQHF
TRBV30	TRBJ2-3	NA	NA	TGTGCCTGGAGTCGGGGGTTTGGCACAGATACGCAGTATTTT	CAWSRGFGTDTQYF
TRBV19	TRBJ1-1	NA	NA	TGTGCCAGTAATCTGGGTCTGGGCACTGAAGCTTTCTTT	CASNLGLGTEAFF
TRBV6-5	TRBJ2-2	NA	NA	TGTGCCAGCAGCGAGGGGGAGGCGGACACCGGGGAGCTGTTTTTT	CASSEGEADTGELFF
TRBV12-3/TRBV12-4	TRBJ2-3	few	NA	TGTGCCAGCAGGATGGGGCTTACCAACACAGATACGCAGTATTTT	CASRMGLTNTDTQYF
TRBV27	TRBJ2-1	NA	NA	TGTGCCAGCAGTTTTATAAGGACTCATGAGCAGTTCTTC	CASSFIRTHEQFF
TRBV10-1	TRBJ2-4	few	NA	TGCGCCAGCAGTGAGTCGCTAGCCAAAAACATTCAGTACTTC	CASSESLAKNIQYF
TRBV12-3/TRBV12-4	TRBJ1-3	few	NA	TGTGCCAGCAGATCCCCGGGCACCATATATTTT	CASRSPGTIYF
TRBV9	TRBJ2-1	NA	TRBD2	TGTGCCAGCAGCGTAGGACTAGCGGGGGATTCGAAGCAGTTCTTC	CASSVGLAGDSKQFF
TRBV7-2	TRBJ2-5	many	NA	TGTGCCAGCAGCTTCATGCGGGGAGTCCAAGAGACCCAGTACTTC	CASSFMRGVQETQYF
TRBV5-1	TRBJ2-5	few	TRBD1	TGCGCCAGCAGCTTGGTGGACAGGGGGTTTCAAGAGACCCAGTACTTC	CASSLVDRGFQETQYF
TRBV7-2	TRBJ1-5	many	NA	TGTGCCAGCAGCTTAGCCCTAGATCAGCCCCAGCATTTT	CASSLALDQPQHF
TRBV4-1	TRBJ2-3	few	NA	TGCGCCAGCAGCCAAGGGACTACTAGTAGCACAGATACGCAGTATTTT	CASSQGTTSSTDTQYF
TRBV4-3	TRBJ2-2	NA	TRBD1	TGCGCCAGCAGCCGTCGACAGGGCTACACCGGGGAGCTGTTTTTT	CASSRRQGYTGELFF
TRBV7-9	TRBJ1-1	NA	NA	TGTGCCAGCAGCTCCCCGGGGGGCAGGGGGAACACTGAAGCTTTCTTT	CASSSPGGRGNTEAFF
TRBV7-8	TRBJ2-5	few	NA	TGTGCCAGCAGCTTAGCACTAGGGGCAGTTAAGACCCAGTACTTC	CASSLALGAVKTQYF
TRBV5-1	TRBJ2-2	many	TRBD1	TGCGCCAGCGCCAACAGGGGTCCGATGACCGGGGAGCTGTTTTTT	CASANRGPMTGELFF
TRBV29-1	TRBJ2-2	few	TRBD1	TGCAGCGTTGTGGGGACAGGGATCACCGGGGAGCTGTTTTTT	CSVVGTGITGELFF
TRBV4-3	TRBJ2-1	few	NA	TGCGCCAGCAGCCAAGATTGGGTCGCTGAGCAGTTCTTC	CASSQDWVAEQFF
TRBV15	TRBJ2-7	few	TRBD1	TGTGCCACCAGCAGAGATCAGGGGGTCTACGAGCAGTACTTC	CATSRDQGVYEQYF
TRBV6-1	TRBJ1-1	few	TRBD1	TGTGCCAGCAGAGAGGGACAGCTTGAAGCTTTCTTT	CASREGQLEAFF
TRBV2	TRBJ2-1	NA	NA	TGTGCCAGCAGTGAATTGCGTACAGGGAAAAACAATGAGCAGTTCTTC	CASSELRTGKNNEQFF
TRBV7-8	TRBJ2-2	few	TRBD1	TGTGCCAGCAGCCGCACAGGGGGCAGGGCCGGGGAGCTGTTTTTT	CASSRTGGRAGELFF
TRBV4-1	TRBJ1-1	many	NA	TGCGCCAGCAGCCTCAGGGCGCTGAACACTGAAGCTTTCTTT	CASSLRALNTEAFF
TRBV12-3/TRBV12-4	TRBJ2-7	few	NA	TGTGCCAGCAGTCCGACTAGTGTCTACGAGCAGTACTTC	CASSPTSVYEQYF
TRBV28	TRBJ2-6	few	NA	TGTGCCACCTCTCTGGGAGCGAGATCTTATGGTGGGGCCAACGTCCTGACTTTC	CATSLGARSYGGANVLTF
TRBV7-3	TRBJ2-1	NA	TRBD2	TGTGCCAGCAGCCTCGGGACTAGCGGGGGGGCCGCCTACAATGAGCAGTTCTTC	CASSLGTSGGAAYNEQFF
TRBV20-1	TRBJ1-2	NA	NA	TGCAGTGCACAACTTGCTCTCGGCTACACCTTC	CSAQLALGYTF
TRBV5-1	TRBJ2-7	NA	NA	TGCGCCAGCAGCTTGCTGACAAGCTACGAGCAGTACTTC	CASSLLTSYEQYF
TRBV28	TRBJ1-2	few	NA	TGTGCCAGCAGTTCACCGGTTTTCTATGGCTACACCTTC	CASSSPVFYGYTF
TRBV7-2	TRBJ2-3	NA	NA	TGTGCCAGCAGCCGGCCATCGACAGCCAAATACACAGATACGCAGTATTTT	CASSRPSTAKYTDTQYF
TRBV6-5	TRBJ2-7	NA	TRBD2	TGTGCCAGCAGTTACGGGAGGGTAGACGAGCAGTACTTC	CASSYGRVDEQYF
TRBV5-6	TRBJ2-7	few	NA	TGTGCCAGCAGCCCCGGGACGTTTTTCGAGCAGTACTTC	CASSPGTFFEQYF
TRBV4-1	TRBJ1-1	few	NA	TGCGCCAGCAGCGCACACGTTTACTCGGGTGAAGCTTTCTTT	CASSAHVYSGEAFF
TRBV29-1	TRBJ2-3	NA	TRBD2	TGCAGCCCCGGGGGGGGAGATACGCAGTATTTT	CSPGGGDTQYF
TRBV12-3/TRBV12-4	TRBJ2-7	few	TRBD1	TGTGCCAGCGGACGGGCAGGGGGCCCGAGTGAGCAGTACTTC	CASGRAGGPSEQYF
TRBV7-2	TRBJ2-2	few	TRBD1	TGTGCCAGCAGCTTAGAAAACACAGGGGTGGGGGAGCTGTTTTTT	CASSLENTGVGELFF
TRBV7-9	TRBJ2-3	few	TRBD1	TGTGCCAGCAGCTTTATAGGGGGCGCCGGCCCAGATACGCAGTATTTT	CASSFIGGAGPDTQYF
TRBV27	TRBJ2-3	NA	NA	TGTGCCAGCAGTTTTCCGGGACTGGATACGCAGTATTTT	CASSFPGLDTQYF
TRBV7-9	TRBJ1-6	few	NA	TGTGCCAGCAGTAGCCGACAGGATTCACCCCTCCACTTT	CASSSRQDSPLHF
TRBV12-3/TRBV12-4	TRBJ2-5	NA	NA	TGTGCCAGCAGTTTGGAAAACAGCGGCGAGACCCAGTACTTC	CASSLENSGETQYF